A single T cell receptor (beta chain) is shown here with its context. What it binds is unknown. This entry is derived from a study of T cell clusters in autoimmune cytopenias. Roughly 38,000 genome equivalents of blood DNA were amplified for TRB. TRB rearrangements were amplified by touch-down multiplex PCR with mixed TRB-A/B primers. TCRdb reanalyzed the multiplex PCR reads and collapses them to one entry per CDR3 protein, without DNA. Its clone listing holds nearly 9,000 distinct CDR3 sequences. The CDR3 has 14 residues. The germline gives CDR1 GTSNPN, CDR2 SVGIG (reference sequence). Whole-study results and caveats: Primary autoimmune cytopenia patients seemingly lacked the physiological T cell clusters found in healthy donors.

Sample: peripheral blood. The receptor's source is a human donor with an autoimmune cytopenia or autoimmune hepatitis (not recorded which). This chain links TRBV30 with TRBJ1-4. The CDR3 sequence: CAWKVGALNEKLFF.